Detailed here is one TCR beta chain. The data originate from a study of early T cells in non-severe SARS-CoV-2 infection. One entry per CDR3 protein results from TCRdb running MiXCR on the 5' RACE reads. The sample has tens of thousands of distinct CDR3 sequences, roughly 18% seen once. V was shortened by 2 bases and J by 4 bases, with 6 bases between the two germline ends. The CDR3 is made up of 13 amino acids. The input for sequencing was whole blood, taken at baseline. The chain links TRBV12-3 or TRBV12-4 to TRBJ1-5; the D is unclear. The clonotype comes from an adult who was a healthcare worker with PCR-confirmed SARS-CoV-2 infection or an uninfected control (not recorded which). The CDR3 DNA is TGTGCCAGCAGTTTAAGTCAAAATCAGCCCCAGCATTTT. This encodes CASSLSQNQPQHF.